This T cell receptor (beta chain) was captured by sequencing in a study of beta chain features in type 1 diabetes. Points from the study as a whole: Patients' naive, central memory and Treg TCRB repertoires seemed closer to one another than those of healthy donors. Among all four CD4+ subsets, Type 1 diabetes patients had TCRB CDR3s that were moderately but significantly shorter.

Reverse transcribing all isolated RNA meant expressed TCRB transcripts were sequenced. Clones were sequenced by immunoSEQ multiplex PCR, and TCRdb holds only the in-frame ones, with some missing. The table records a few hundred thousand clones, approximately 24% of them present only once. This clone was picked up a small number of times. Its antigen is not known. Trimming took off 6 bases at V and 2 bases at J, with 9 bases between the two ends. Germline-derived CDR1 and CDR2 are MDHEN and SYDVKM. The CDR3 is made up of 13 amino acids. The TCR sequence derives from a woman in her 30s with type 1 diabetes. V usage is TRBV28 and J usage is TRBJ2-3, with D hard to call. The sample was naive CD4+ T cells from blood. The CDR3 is CASSPSYTDTQYF. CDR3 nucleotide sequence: TGTGCCAGCAGCCCCAGTTACACAGATACGCAGTATTTT.